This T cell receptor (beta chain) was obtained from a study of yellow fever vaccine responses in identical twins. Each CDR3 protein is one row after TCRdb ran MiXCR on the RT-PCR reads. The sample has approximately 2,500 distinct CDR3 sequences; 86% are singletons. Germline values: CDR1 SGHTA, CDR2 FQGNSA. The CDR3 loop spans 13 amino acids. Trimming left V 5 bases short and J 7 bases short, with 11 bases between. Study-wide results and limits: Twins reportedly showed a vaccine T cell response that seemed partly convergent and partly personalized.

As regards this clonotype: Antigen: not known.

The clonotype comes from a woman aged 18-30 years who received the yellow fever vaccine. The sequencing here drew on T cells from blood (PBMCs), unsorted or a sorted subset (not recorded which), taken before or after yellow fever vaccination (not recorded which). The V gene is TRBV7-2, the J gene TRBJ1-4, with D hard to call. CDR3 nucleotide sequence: TGTGCCAGCAGCCTTACGGGATCTGAAAAACTGTTTTTT. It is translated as CASSLTGSEKLFF.